This T cell receptor beta chain was captured by sequencing in a study of shared clonotypes between healthy human individuals. Only in-frame clones appear in the TCRdb table, and some are missing; sequencing was by immunoSEQ multiplex PCR. The top ten hold 1% to 1.5% of the sample, which has nearly 2 million clones, about 95% seen once. The CDR3 is made up of 14 amino acids. The V segment lost 4 bases and the J segment 10 bases; nucleotides outside the gene matches: 6. CD8 cells classed as naive were CD45RO-negative and positively selected for CCR7, excluding terminally differentiated effector memory CD45RA+ cells.

Sample: naive CD8+ T cells sorted from blood. This TCR came from a man aged 18 to 30 in good health. V gene TRBV23-1 combines with J gene TRBJ1-6; 8 nucleotides agree with TRBD1. TRBV23-1 is known as an ORF, though its function is uncertain. CDR3 in amino acids: CASSPTGGESPLHF. The CDR3 bases are TGCGCCAGCAGTCCCACAGGGGGAGAATCACCCCTCCACTTT.